The sequence of this T cell receptor beta chain was determined in a study of blood T cell repertoires in COVID-19. Across the study: The origin of the acute and convalescent COVID-19 samples was the United States, Italy and Spain. The cDNA or gDNA used as material had been derived from T cells, B-cell-depleted T cells, or PBMCs.

There are 14 residues in the CDR3. V lost 1 base and J lost 4; bases outside the gene matches: 0. CDR1 SGHAT and CDR2 FQNNGV come from the germline V gene. Per the original data handling: Researchers report that nucleated cell counts were estimated from reference gene primer amplification. Some clones are missing from TCRdb's copy, which holds only in-frame ones; the method was immunoSEQ multiplex PCR. That table is the source of V, J and clone size, and D and trimming were worked out from the DNA. The sample lists fewer than 30,000 clones; roughly nine tenths were seen once. This sequence joins TRBV11-2 and TRBJ2-1, with TRBD2 identical over 8 bases. Sequenced sample: peripheral blood. The clonotype comes from a human donor in a cohort sampled during active COVID-19. CDR3 sequence reads: CASSLGLAYNEQFF. DNA of the CDR3: TGTGCCAGCAGCTTAGGACTAGCGTACAATGAGCAGTTCTTC.